The T cell receptor (beta chain) described here comes from a study of cytomegalovirus exposure and HLA in healthy donors. Findings and caveats of the study: Further analysis, carried out later, found HLA-associated TCR beta chains more clonally expanded than equally common other chains. The study designated roughly 160 TCR beta chains cytomegalovirus-associated.

A word on this clone: Its antigen is not identified.

The donors were healthy bone marrow donors. The PCR contained 60 Vbeta and 13 Jbeta primers. Measured with immunoSEQ multiplex PCR; TCRdb has only the in-frame clones, and not every one. This table has 95,000 to 150,000 clones, around 70% appearing once. V lost 0 bases to trimming and J lost 3 bases, with 12 bases between them. Germline V gene lookup returns CDR1 SGDLS and CDR2 YYNGEE. The CDR3 loop spans 16 amino acids. This TCR came from a man in his forties in good health and CMV-seropositive. The chain links TRBV9 to TRBJ2-2, with D possibly matching TRBD1 (6 bases). Sequencing used PBMCs. CDR3 coding DNA: TGTGCCAGCAGCGTAGGGTCGGGACATGACACCGGGGAGCTGTTTTTT. It specifies CASSVGSGHDTGELFF. Supplemented by reference TRBV9 and TRBJ2-2, the full variable domain reads DSGVTQTPKHLITATGQRVTLRCSPRSGDLSVYWYQQSLDQGLQFLIQYYNGEERAKGNILERFSAQQFPDLHSELNLSSLELGDSALYFCASSVGSGHDTGELFFGEGSRLTVL.